This T cell receptor (beta chain) stems from a study of control samples from healthy donors and cancer patients. The CDR3 totals 14 residues. Trimming took 6 bases from V and 5 from J, leaving 15 bases between them. CDR1 is MNHNY and CDR2 is SVGAGI in the germline V gene (reference sequence). Clones were sequenced by immunoSEQ multiplex PCR, and TCRdb holds only the in-frame ones, with some missing. Among 130,000 or so clones listed, 91% were seen once. The clonotype was recovered from a man aged 18 to 29 in good health. The sample was blood. This sequence joins TRBV6-6 and TRBJ2-3; no clear D gene. The CDR3 DNA sequence: TGTGCCAGCAGCCCCCCCCGAGACTTAGATACGCAGTATTTT. It yields the protein CASSPPRDLDTQYF.